Described below is a single T cell receptor (beta chain) sequence and its context. In its sample, this clone was seen once. This clone's antigen is unknown. No much larger clone exists at a distance of one base, and base qualities are not known. TCR CDR3 regions were amplified from genomic DNA by multiplex PCR using the deep immunoSEQ assay. Extracted genomic DNA from each cell subset was spread evenly across all wells of several immunoSEQ 96-well plates, with each plate serving as a replicate. Each replicate PCR for sorted subsets received about 0.2 ug genomic DNA, equal to 28,000 or so T cell genomes. The purified libraries were quantified using a Qubit 3.0 fluorometer, sized with a Bioanalyzer 2100, and then quantified again using the KAPA Library Quantification kit. Every immunoSEQ 96-well plate was sequenced on a separate single-read 150-cycle Illumina NextSeq 550 flow cell. In the paper's pipeline: Because only junctional sequences without quality scores were contained in the immunoSEQ output, filtering matching that applied to full-length reads could not be performed. Sequences were annotated with PyIR, a Python wrapper for IgBLAST v1.9, and V/J genes and CDR3 were assigned using IMGT germline references. Reads with weak V/J assignments (E-value above 1e-6), missing CDR3, stop codons, out-of-frame junctions, or ambiguous translated residues were removed. A V3J clonotype was defined by an identical inferred V gene, J gene, and CDR3 amino acid sequence. The percentage overlap between two repertoires was calculated by dividing the number of shared unique clonotypes by the size of the smaller repertoire. Three approaches were used to assess repertoire richness: RTK rarefaction, the Chao1 estimator, and Recon v2.1 estimates of unobserved clonotypes. Generation probabilities for all TCRbeta clonotypes obtained by the gDNA method from a few donors were computed using OLGA. TCRdb carries this immuneACCESS record with in-frame sequences only. Its versions omit some clonotypes, under half of them owing to an unresolved V gene in the studies checked, with the rest unexplained. For V, J and clone size, that table is used; D and trimming come from the DNA. The sample table holds hundreds of thousands of clones, of which approximately 95% were seen once. The ten largest clones add up to 0.11% of the sample.

This sample is drawn from a study of shared clonotypes between healthy human individuals (dated by TCRdb to 2019 to 2021). Regarding the research as a whole: The cohort included a few men and two women between 18 and 49 years of age. For each donor, three plates each were used for CD4 naive and CD4 memory, two plates were used for CD8 naive, and one plate was used for CD8 memory. Blood TCR repertoires of 5 or 6 healthy adults were deeply sequenced to estimate repertoire size and the extent of clonotype sharing between individuals. Libraries were prepared and TCR repertoires were sequenced by different laboratories using diverse techniques, in order to increase sequencing depth and limit assay-specific biases. Each donor's leukapheresis produced roughly between roughly 0.9 and 8.9 billion PBMCs. Beyond this particular receptor, the publication reports: Sampling was limited to blood, and TCR repertoires in tissue likely differ from TCR repertoires in blood. Rarefaction of sorted-subset datasets indicated incomplete sequencing despite the large sequencing depth. Larger estimated clonotype richness was generally found for naive subsets than for memory subsets. The genetic and exposure-history diversity represented was limited by the small number of donors. Approximately 5% of naive CD4, roughly 3.6% of naive CD8, around 2.3% of memory CD4, and 0.35% to 0.5% of memory CD8 clonotypes were shared across a handful of donors. Clonotypes shared by all four sorted-subset donors showed higher generation probabilities than non-shared clonotypes. Pairwise subsampling indicated that sequencing depth was expected to affect the degree of clonotype sharing among donors.

Germline trimming amounts to 2 bases on V and 5 bases on J, with 4 as the count of junction bases outside the gene matches. The cysteine opens and the phenylalanine closes a CDR3 of 14 amino acids. Only CDR3 DNA is held: 42 bases, read in frame from base 1. CDR1 and CDR2 were assigned from the germline V gene as SGHTA and FQGTGA. CD8 naive samples were CD45RO-negative cells positively selected for CCR7, giving a CD45RA+CCR7+ population that excluded TemRA cells. The donors were healthy, HIV-negative adults with no recently reported acute infections or vaccinations. All donors were Caucasian adults living in Nashville, Tennessee, USA. Blood was obtained by leukapheresis, after which PBMCs were separated by Ficoll-Histopaque density gradient centrifugation and cryopreserved in liquid nitrogen vapor phase. Purity and quantity of every magnetically sorted T cell population were checked by analytical flow cytometry. Genomic DNA was isolated from every sorted fraction and measured by UV absorbance on a Nanodrop 2000c.

This TCR was sampled from a woman in her 30s in good health. What was sequenced was naive CD8+ T cells sorted from blood. The cell subset or site label, as the study defines it: CD45RA+CCR7+. The rearrangement combines TRBV7-3 with TRBJ2-7, with 9 bases in between that match TRBD1. The nucleotides are TGTGCCAGCAGCTTAGGGACAGGGAACCACGAGCAGTACTTC. Its product reads: CASSLGTGNHEQYF.